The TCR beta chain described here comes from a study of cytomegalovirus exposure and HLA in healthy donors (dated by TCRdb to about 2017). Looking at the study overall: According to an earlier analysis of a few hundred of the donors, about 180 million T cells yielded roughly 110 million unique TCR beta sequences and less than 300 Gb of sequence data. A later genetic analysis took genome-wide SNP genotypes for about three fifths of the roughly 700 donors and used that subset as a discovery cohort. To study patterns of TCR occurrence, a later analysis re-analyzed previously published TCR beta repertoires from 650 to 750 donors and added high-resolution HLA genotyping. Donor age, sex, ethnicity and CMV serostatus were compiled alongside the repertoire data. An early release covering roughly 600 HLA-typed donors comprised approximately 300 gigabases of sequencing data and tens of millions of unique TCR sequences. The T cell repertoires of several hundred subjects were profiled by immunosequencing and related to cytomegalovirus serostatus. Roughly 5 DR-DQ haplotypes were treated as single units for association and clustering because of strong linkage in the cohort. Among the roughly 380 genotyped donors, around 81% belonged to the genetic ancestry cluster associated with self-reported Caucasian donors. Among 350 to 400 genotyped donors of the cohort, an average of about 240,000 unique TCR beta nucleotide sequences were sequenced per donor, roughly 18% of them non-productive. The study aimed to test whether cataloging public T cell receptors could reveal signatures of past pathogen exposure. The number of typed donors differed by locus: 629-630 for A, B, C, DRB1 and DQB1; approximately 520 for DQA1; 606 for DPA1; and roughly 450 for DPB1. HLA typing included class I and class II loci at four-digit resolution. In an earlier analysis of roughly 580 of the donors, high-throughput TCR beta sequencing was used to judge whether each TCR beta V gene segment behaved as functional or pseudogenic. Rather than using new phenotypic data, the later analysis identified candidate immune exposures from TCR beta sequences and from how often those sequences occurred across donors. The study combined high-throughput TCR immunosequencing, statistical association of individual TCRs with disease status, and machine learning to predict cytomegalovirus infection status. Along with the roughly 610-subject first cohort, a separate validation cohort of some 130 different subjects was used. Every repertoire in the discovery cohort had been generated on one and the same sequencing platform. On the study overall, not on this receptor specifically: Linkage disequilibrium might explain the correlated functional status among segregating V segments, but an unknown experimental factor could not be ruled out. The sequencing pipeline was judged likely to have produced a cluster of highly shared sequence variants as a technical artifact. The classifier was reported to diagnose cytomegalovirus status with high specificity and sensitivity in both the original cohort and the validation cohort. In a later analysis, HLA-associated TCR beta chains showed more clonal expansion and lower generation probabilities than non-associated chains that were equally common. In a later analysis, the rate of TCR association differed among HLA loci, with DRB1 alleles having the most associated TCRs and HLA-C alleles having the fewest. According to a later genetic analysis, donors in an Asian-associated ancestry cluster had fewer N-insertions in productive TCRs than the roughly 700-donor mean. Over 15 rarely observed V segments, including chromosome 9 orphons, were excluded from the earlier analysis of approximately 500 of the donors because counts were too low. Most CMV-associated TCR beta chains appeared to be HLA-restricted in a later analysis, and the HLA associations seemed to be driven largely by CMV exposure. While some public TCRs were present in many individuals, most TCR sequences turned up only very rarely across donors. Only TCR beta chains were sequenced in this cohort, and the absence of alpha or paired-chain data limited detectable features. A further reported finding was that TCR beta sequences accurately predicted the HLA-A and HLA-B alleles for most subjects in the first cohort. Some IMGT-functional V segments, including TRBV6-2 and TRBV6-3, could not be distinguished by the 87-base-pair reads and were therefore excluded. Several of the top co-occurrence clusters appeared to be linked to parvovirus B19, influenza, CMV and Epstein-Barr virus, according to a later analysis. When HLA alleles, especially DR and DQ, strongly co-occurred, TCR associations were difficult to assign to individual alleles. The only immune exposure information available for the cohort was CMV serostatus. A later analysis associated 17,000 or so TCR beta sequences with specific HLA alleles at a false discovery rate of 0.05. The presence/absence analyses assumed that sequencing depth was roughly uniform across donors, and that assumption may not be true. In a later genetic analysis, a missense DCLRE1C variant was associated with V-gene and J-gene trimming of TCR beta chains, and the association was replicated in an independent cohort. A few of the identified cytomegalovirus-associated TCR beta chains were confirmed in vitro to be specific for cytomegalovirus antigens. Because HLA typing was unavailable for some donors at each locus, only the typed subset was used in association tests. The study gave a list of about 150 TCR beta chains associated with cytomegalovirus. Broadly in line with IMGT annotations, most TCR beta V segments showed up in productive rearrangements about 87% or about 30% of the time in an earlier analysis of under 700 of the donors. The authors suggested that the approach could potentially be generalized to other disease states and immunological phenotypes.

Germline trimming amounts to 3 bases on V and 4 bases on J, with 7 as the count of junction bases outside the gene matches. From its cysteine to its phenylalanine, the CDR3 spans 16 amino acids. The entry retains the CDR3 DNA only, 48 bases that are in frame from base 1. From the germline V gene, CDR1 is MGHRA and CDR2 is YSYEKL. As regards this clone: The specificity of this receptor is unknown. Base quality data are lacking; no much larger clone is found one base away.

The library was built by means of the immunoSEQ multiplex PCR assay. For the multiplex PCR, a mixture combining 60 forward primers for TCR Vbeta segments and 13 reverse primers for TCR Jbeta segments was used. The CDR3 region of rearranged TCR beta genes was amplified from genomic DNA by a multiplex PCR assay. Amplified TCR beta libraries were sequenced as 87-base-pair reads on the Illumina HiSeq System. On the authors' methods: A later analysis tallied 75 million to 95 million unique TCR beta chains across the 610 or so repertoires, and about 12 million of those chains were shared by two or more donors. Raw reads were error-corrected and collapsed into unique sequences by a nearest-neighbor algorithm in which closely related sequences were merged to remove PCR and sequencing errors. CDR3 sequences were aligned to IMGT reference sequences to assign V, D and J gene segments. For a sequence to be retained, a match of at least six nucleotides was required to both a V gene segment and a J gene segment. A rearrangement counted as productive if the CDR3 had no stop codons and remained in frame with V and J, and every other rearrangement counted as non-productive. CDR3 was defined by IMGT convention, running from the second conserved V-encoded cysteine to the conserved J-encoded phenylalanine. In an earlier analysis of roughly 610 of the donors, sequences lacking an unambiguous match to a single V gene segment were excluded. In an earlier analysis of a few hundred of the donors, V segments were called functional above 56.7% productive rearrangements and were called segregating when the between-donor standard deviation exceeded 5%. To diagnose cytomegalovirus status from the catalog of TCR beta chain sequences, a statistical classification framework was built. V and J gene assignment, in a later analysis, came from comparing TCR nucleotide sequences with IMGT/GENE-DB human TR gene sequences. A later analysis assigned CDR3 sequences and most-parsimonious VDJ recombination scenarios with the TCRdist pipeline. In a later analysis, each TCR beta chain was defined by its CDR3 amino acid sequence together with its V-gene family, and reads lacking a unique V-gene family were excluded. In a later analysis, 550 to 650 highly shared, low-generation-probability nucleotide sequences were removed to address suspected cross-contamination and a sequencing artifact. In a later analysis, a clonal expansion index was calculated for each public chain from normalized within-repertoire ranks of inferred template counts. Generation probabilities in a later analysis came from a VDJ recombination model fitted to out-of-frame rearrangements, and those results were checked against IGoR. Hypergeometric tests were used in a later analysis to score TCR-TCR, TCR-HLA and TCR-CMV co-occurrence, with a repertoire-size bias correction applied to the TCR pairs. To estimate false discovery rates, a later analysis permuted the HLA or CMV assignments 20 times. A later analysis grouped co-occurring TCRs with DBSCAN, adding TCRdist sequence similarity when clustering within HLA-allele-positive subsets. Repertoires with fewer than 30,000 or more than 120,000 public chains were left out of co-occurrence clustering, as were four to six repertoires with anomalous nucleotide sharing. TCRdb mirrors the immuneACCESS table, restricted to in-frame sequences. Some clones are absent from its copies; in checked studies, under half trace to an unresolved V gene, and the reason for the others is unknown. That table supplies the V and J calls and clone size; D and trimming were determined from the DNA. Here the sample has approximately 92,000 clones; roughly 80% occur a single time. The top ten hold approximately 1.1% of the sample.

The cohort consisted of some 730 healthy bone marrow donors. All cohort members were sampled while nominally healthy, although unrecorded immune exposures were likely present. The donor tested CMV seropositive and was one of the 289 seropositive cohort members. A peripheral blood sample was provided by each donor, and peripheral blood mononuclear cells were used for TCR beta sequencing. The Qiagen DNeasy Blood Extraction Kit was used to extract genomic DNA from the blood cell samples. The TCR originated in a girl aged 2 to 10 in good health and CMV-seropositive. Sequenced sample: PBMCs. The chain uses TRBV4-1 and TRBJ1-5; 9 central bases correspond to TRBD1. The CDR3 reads CASSQMGQGFNQPQHF. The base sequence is TGCGCCAGCAGCCAGATGGGACAGGGCTTTAATCAGCCCCAGCATTTT.